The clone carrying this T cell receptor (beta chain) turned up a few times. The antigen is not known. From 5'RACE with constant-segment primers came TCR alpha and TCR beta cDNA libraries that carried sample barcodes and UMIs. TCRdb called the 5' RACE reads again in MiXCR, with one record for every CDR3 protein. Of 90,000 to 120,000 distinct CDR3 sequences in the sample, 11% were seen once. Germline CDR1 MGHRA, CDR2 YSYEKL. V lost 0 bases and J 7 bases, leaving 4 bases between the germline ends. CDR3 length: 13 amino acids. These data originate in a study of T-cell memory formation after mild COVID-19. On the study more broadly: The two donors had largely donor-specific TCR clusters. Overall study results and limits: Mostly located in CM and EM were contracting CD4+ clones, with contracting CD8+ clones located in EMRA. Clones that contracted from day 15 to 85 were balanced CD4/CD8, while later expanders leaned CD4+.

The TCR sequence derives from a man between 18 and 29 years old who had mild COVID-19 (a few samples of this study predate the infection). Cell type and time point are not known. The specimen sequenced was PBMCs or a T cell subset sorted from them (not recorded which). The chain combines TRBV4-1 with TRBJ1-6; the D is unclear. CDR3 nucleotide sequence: TGCGCCAGCAGCCAAGATTGGAATTCACCCCTCCACTTT. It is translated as CASSQDWNSPLHF.